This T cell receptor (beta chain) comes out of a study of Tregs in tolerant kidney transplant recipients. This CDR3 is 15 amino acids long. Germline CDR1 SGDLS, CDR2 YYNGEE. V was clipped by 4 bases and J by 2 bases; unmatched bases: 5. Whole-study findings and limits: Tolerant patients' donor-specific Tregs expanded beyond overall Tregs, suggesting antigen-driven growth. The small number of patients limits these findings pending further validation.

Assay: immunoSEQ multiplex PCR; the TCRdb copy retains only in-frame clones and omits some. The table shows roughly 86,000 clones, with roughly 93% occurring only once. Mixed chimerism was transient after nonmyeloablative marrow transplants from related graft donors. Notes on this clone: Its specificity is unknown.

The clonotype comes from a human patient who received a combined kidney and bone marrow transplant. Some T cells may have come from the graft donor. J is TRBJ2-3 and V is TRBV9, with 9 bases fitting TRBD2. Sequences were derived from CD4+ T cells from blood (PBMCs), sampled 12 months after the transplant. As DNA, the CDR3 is TGTGCCAGCAGCCTAGCGGGGAGGCCCACAGATACGCAGTATTTT. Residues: CASSLAGRPTDTQYF.